The rows below give T cell receptor beta chains drawn from one sample of a study of identical twins. One entry per CDR3 protein results from TCRdb running MiXCR on the 5' RACE reads. The data contain under 300,000 distinct CDR3 sequences, about 14% of them singletons. Sequencing was done on a sample of memory (CD45RO+) T cells sorted from blood. These receptors originate from a young woman in good health. Both conserved end residues are part of each CDR3. A D gene is named only where the DNA matches it firmly. Where a row states a size, it is once, few, many or the class of an expanded clone; other rows omit it.

J: TRBJ2-3; V: TRBV7-9; size: many; D: .; DNA: TGTGCCAGCAGCCCGACGACAGATACGCAGTATTTT; CDR3: CASSPTTDTQYF
J: TRBJ1-2; V: TRBV2; size: .; D: .; DNA: TGTGCCAGCATCGGCTATGGCTACACCTTC; CDR3: CASIGYGYTF
J: TRBJ1-5; V: TRBV2; size: many; D: .; DNA: TGTGCCAGCAGTGACCGTACTAGCAATCAGCCCCAGCATTTT; CDR3: CASSDRTSNQPQHF
J: TRBJ1-6; V: TRBV11-3; size: .; D: TRBD1; DNA: TGTGCCAGCAGCCCCCGGACAGGGGGTACTTCACCCCTCCACTTT; CDR3: CASSPRTGGTSPLHF
J: TRBJ2-1; V: TRBV5-1; size: many; D: .; DNA: TGCGCCAGCAGCTTGGGGTGGGTTGATGGTGAGCAGTTCTTC; CDR3: CASSLGWVDGEQFF
J: TRBJ2-2; V: TRBV5-6; size: .; D: .; DNA: TGTGCCAGCAGCTTCTCGGGACATTCAAACACCGGGGAGCTGTTTTTT; CDR3: CASSFSGHSNTGELFF
J: TRBJ1-3; V: TRBV20-1; size: .; D: .; DNA: TGCAGTGTTAATATGGGGGCCGGGCTGGACACCATATATTTT; CDR3: CSVNMGAGLDTIYF
J: TRBJ1-4; V: TRBV7-2; size: .; D: .; DNA: TGTGCCAGCAGCCGCGGCAGGCCCAAGGGAAAACTGTTTTTT; CDR3: CASSRGRPKGKLFF
J: TRBJ1-1; V: TRBV5-6; size: few; D: .; DNA: TGTGCCAGCAGCTTAATAACACAGGGTGCCGAGAGAGCTTTCTTT; CDR3: CASSLITQGAERAFF
J: TRBJ2-1; V: TRBV20-1; size: .; D: TRBD2; DNA: TGCAGTGCCCCCCGGGACTACGACAATGAGCAGTTCTTC; CDR3: CSAPRDYDNEQFF
J: TRBJ2-1; V: TRBV20-1; size: .; D: .; DNA: TGCAGTGCTAGCTCTGCAAGCTCCTACAATGAGCAGTTCTTC; CDR3: CSASSASSYNEQFF
J: TRBJ2-3; V: TRBV20-1; size: few; D: TRBD2; DNA: TGCAGTGCTAGGTCGCTAGCGGGGGGCCGTCGCTCAGATACGCAGTATTTT; CDR3: CSARSLAGGRRSDTQYF
J: TRBJ2-3; V: TRBV11-2; size: once; D: TRBD2; DNA: TGTGCCAGCAGCTTAGTGGGGGGGTCCACAGATACGCAGTATTTT; CDR3: CASSLVGGSTDTQYF
J: TRBJ1-2; V: TRBV4-2; size: few; D: .; DNA: TGTGCCAGCAGCCAAGATCAGCCACGGCCCTATGGCTACACCTTC; CDR3: CASSQDQPRPYGYTF